Listed below are T cell receptor beta chains from one sample, sequenced in a study of blood T cell repertoires in COVID-19. The data were produced by immunoSEQ multiplex PCR, yet TCRdb's version contains in-frame clones alone and is incomplete. The data show a few hundred thousand clones, with 70% to 85% seen just once and 3% to 4% held by the top ten. The sample comprised PBMCs or T cells enriched from blood (not recorded which). The receptors shown here come from a woman aged 60 to 75 who had recovered from COVID-19. The CDR3 runs from the conserved cysteine through the conserved F or W. D genes are given only for firm matches.

cdr3_aa | cdr3_nt | j_call | d_call | v_call
CASSFRLAGERETQYF | TGTGCCAGCAGCTTTCGACTAGCGGGAGAACGGGAGACCCAGTACTTC | TRBJ2-5 | TRBD2 | TRBV3-1/TRBV3-2
CASSQGANGFTEAFF | TGTGCCAGCAGCCAAGGGGCGAATGGATTCACTGAAGCTTTCTTT | TRBJ1-1 | - | TRBV3-1/TRBV3-2
CASSLGGQGANQPQHF | TGTGCCAGCAGCTTAGGGGGACAGGGGGCCAATCAGCCCCAGCATTTT | TRBJ1-5 | TRBD1 | TRBV7-2
CASRDSRGAKNIQYF | TGTGCCAGTAGGGACAGTCGTGGAGCCAAAAACATTCAGTACTTC | TRBJ2-4 | - | TRBV19
CASSLGSGYLGYTF | TGTGCCAGCAGCTTGGGGTCGGGATACCTTGGCTACACCTTC | TRBJ1-2 | - | TRBV5-8
CASSLGTEWTQYF | TGTGCCAGCAGTTTGGGGACAGAATGGACCCAGTACTTC | TRBJ2-5 | TRBD1 | TRBV6-5
CASSEGQGLAKNIQYF | TGTGCCAGCAGTGAAGGGCAGGGACTAGCCAAAAACATTCAGTACTTC | TRBJ2-4 | - | TRBV2
CASSQIAGPLPGELFF | TGTGCCAGCAGCCAGATAGCGGGGCCCCTTCCCGGGGAGCTGTTTTTT | TRBJ2-2 | TRBD2 | TRBV11-3
CATSRGLAGDNEQFF | TGTGCCACCAGCAGAGGTCTAGCGGGAGACAATGAGCAGTTCTTC | TRBJ2-1 | TRBD2 | TRBV15
CASSEWGSGTGPSGANVLTF | TGTGCCAGCAGTGAATGGGGATCCGGGACAGGGCCCTCTGGGGCCAACGTCCTGACTTTC | TRBJ2-6 | TRBD1 | TRBV2